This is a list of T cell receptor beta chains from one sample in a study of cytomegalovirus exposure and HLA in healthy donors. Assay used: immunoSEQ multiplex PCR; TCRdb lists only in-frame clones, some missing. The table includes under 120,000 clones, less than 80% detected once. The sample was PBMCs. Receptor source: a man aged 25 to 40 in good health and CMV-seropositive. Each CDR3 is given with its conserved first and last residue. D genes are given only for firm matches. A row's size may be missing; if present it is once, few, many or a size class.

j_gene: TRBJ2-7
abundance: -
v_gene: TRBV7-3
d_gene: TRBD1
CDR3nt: TGTGCCAGCAGCCCCAAGGGACAGGGGGTCTACGAGCAGTACTTC
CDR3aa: CASSPKGQGVYEQYF

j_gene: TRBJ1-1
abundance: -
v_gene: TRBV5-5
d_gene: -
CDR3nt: TGTGCCAGCAGCTTAGTCCAGGGCGCTGAAGCTTTCTTT
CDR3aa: CASSLVQGAEAFF

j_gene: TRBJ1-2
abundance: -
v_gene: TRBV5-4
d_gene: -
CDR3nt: TGTGCCAGCAGCTTGAGGGGTAACTATGGCTACACCTTC
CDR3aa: CASSLRGNYGYTF

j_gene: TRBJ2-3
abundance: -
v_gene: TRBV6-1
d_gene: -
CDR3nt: TGTGCCAGCAGTGTTTATTTCTTGGATACGCAGTATTTT
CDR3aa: CASSVYFLDTQYF

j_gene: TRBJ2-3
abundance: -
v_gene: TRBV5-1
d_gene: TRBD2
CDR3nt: TGCGCCAGCAGCATAAGGACTAGCGGGCTCACAGATACGCAGTATTTT
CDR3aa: CASSIRTSGLTDTQYF

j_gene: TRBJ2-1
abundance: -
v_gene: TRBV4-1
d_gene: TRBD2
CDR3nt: TGCGCCAGCAGCCAAGAATGGGAGCGGGGGGGTAGGCAGTTCTTC
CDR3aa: CASSQEWERGGRQFF

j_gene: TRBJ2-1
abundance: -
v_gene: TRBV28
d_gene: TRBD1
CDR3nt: TGTGCCAGCAGGACAGGGGCCCCGTACAATGAGCAGTTCTTC
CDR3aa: CASRTGAPYNEQFF

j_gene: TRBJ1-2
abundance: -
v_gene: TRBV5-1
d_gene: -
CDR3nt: TGCGCCAGCGGGAGGGGGACCCTAGAGGATGGCTACACCTTC
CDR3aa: CASGRGTLEDGYTF

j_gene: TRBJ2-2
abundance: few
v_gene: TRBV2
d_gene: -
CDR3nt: TGTGCCAGCAGTGAATCGCGGGGCACCGGGGAGCTGTTTTTT
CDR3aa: CASSESRGTGELFF

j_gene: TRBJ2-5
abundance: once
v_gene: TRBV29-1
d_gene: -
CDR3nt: TGCAGCGGCGTCGAAGCCCAAGAGACCCAGTACTTC
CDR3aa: CSGVEAQETQYF

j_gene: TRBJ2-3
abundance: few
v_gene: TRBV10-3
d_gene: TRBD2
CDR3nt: TGTGCCACCCAAATTCTAGCGGCCAGCACAGATACGCAGTATTTT
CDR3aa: CATQILAASTDTQYF

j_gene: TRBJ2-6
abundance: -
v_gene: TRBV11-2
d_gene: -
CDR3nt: TGTGCCAGCAGCTTACCCCGGGGGGCCGAAGGCGGGGCCAACGTCCTGACTTTC
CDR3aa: CASSLPRGAEGGANVLTF

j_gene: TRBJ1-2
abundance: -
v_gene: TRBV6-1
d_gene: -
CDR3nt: TGTGCCAGCAGTGAAGCGCTAGTTCTTAACTATGGCTACACCTTC
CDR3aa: CASSEALVLNYGYTF

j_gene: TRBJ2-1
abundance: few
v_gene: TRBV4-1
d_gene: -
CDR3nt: TGCGCCAGCAGCCTCCATGGTAGCGTAGGCAATGAGCAGTTCTTC
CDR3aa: CASSLHGSVGNEQFF

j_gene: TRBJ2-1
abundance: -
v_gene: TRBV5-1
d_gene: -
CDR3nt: TGCGCCAGCAGCTTGGGAGGTGGGCGGGACAATGAGCAGTTCTTC
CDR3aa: CASSLGGGRDNEQFF

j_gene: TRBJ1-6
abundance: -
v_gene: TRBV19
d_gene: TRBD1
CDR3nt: TGTGCCAGTAGTATAGGGACAGGTATGGGCCCCCTCCACTTT
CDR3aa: CASSIGTGMGPLHF

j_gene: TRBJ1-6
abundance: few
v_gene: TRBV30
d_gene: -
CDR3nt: TGTGCCTCCCGAGGTGGGAGCTCCTATAATTCACCCCTCCACTTT
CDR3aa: CASRGGSSYNSPLHF

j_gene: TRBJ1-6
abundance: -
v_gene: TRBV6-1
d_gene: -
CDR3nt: TGTGCCAGCAGTGAAAAGGGCAGGGGTGGATCACCCCTCCACTTT
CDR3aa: CASSEKGRGGSPLHF

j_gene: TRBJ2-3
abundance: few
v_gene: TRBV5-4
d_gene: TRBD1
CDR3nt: TGTGCCAGCAACTCTCGACAGGGGCAAGAAACAGATACGCAGTATTTT
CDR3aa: CASNSRQGQETDTQYF

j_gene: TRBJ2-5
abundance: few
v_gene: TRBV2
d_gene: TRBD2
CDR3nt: TGTGCCAAGACTAGCGGGGGCGACGGGGGGGAGACCCAGTACTTC
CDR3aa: CAKTSGGDGGETQYF

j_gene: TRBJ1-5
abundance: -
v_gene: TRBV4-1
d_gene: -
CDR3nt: TGCGCCAGCAGCCGGAAACAGGGCGAGGATCAGCCCCAGCATTTT
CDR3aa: CASSRKQGEDQPQHF

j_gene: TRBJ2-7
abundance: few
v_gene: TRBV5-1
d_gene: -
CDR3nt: TGCGCCAGCAGGTTGACCGGCTCCTACGAGCAGTACTTC
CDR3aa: CASRLTGSYEQYF

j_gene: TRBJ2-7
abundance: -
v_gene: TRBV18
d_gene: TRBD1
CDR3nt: TGTGCCAGCTCAAGGCCGGGACAGGGGTCTTGGGAGCAGTACTTC
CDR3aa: CASSRPGQGSWEQYF

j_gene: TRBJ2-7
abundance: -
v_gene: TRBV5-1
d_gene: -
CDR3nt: TGCGCCAGCAGAGGCACGGAGAACTACGAGCAGTACTTC
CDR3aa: CASRGTENYEQYF

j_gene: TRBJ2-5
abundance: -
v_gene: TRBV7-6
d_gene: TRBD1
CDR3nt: TGTGCCAGCAGTTCCCGGACAGGGAAAGAGACCCAGTACTTC
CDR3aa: CASSSRTGKETQYF

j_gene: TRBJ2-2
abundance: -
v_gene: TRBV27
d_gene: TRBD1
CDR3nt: TGTGCCAGCAGTCCCCGGACAGGGCGCGGGGAGCTGTTTTTT
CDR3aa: CASSPRTGRGELFF

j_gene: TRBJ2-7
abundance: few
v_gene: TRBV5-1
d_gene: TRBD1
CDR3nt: TGCGCCAGCAGCCCCTCCCGGACAGGCCTTTACGAGCAGTACTTC
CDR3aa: CASSPSRTGLYEQYF

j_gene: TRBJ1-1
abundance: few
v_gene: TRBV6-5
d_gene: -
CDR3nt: TGTGCCAGCAGTTACTCTCGGGGGAGAGCTTTCTTT
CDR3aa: CASSYSRGRAFF

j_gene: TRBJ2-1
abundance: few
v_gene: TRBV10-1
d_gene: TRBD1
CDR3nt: TGCGCCAGCAGGGACGGGACAGGGGATCTCAATGAGCAGTTCTTC
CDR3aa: CASRDGTGDLNEQFF

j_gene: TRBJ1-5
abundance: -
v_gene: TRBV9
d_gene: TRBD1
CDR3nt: TGTGCCCTTGTAACTGGGACAGAATATAGCAATCAGCCCCAGCATTTT
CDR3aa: CALVTGTEYSNQPQHF

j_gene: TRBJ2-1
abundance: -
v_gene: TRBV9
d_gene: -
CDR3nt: TGTGCCAGCAGCGTCCCTGGCCCGGGCTACAATGAGCAGTTCTTC
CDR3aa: CASSVPGPGYNEQFF

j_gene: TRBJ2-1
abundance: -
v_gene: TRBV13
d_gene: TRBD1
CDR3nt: TGTGCCAGCAGCGGGGACAGGATATCCTACAATGAGCAGTTCTTC
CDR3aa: CASSGDRISYNEQFF

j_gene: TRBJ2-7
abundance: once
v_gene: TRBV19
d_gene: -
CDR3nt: TGTGCCAGTAGTATATTGGGGGGCGAGCAGTACTTC
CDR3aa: CASSILGGEQYF

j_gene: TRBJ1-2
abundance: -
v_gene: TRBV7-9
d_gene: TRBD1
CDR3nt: TGTGCCAGCAGACCGGGACAGGGGGTTAATGGCTACACCTTC
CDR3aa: CASRPGQGVNGYTF

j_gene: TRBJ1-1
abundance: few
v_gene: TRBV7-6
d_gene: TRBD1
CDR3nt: TGTGCCAGCAGCTTACTCTTGACAGGGGGCGTTGGAGACACTGAAGCTTTCTTT
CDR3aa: CASSLLLTGGVGDTEAFF

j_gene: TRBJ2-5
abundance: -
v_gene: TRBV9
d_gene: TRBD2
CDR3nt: TGTGCCAGCAGCGTAGGTCTAGCGGTAGAGACCCAGTACTTC
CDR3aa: CASSVGLAVETQYF

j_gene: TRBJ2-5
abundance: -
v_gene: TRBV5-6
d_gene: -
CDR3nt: TGTGCCAGCAGCTTGGTGCGAACCCAAGAGACCCAGTACTTC
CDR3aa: CASSLVRTQETQYF

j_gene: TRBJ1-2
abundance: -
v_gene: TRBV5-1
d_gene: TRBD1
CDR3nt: TGCGCCAGCAGCTTTCCCGGGACAGGCTATGGCTACACCTTC
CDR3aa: CASSFPGTGYGYTF

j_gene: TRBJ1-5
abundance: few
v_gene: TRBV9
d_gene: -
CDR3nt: TGTGCCAGCAGCCCCAGACCTAGGGGGATGAAATATCAGCCCCAGCATTTT
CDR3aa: CASSPRPRGMKYQPQHF

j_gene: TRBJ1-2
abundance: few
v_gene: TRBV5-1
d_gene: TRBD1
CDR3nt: TGCGCCAGCAGCATTACCGGGACAGGGGGGACGGATGGCTACACCTTC
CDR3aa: CASSITGTGGTDGYTF

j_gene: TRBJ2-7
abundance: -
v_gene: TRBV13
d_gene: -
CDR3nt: TGTGCCAGCAGCCTGAACAGGGTCGAGCAGTACTTC
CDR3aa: CASSLNRVEQYF

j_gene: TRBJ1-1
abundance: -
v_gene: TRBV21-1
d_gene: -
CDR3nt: TGTGCCAGCAGCAGAAAAGAGGATTCCAGGGAACCAGCTTTCTTT
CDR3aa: CASSRKEDSREPAFF

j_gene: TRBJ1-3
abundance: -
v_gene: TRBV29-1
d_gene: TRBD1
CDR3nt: TGCAGCGTCGCACTCGGGACAGGGAGCTCTGGAAACACCATATATTTT
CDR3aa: CSVALGTGSSGNTIYF